Given below is one T cell receptor (beta chain) in context. Its cognate antigen is unknown. A multiplex PCR was run with 60 Vbeta primers and 13 Jbeta primers. Sequencing used immunoSEQ multiplex PCR; TCRdb keeps in-frame clones, though not all of them. The sample includes approximately 76,000 clones, under 70% seen only once; the top ten take 4.5% to 6%. The sample is drawn from a study of cytomegalovirus exposure and HLA in healthy donors. Points from the study as a whole: Most sequenced TCRs were rare (though some public TCRs occurred in many donors). In a later analysis, HLA-associated TCR beta chains were more clonally expanded than equally common others. Rates of TCR association differed by HLA locus in a later analysis, with DRB1 highest and HLA-C lowest.

Trimming shortened V by 6 bases and J by 0 bases, and 15 bases separated the two germline ends. The CDR3 is 15 amino acids. Germline V lookup: CDR1 SGHRS, CDR2 YFSETQ. The rearrangement joins TRBV5-1 to TRBJ1-2, with D tentatively TRBD1 (6 bases). The clonotype originates from a man in his thirties or forties in good health and CMV-seropositive. Sequenced sample: PBMCs. CDR3 protein: CASTWTDQTNYGYTF. The CDR3 nucleotides read TGCGCCAGCACTTGGACAGACCAGACTAACTATGGCTACACCTTC.